Listed below are T cell receptor beta chains from one sample, sequenced in a study of cytomegalovirus exposure and HLA in healthy donors. Profiled with immunoSEQ multiplex PCR; TCRdb holds only in-frame clones, not every one. The repertoire includes roughly 160,000 clones, about 79% of them detected once, and about 14% sits in the top ten. Specimen: PBMCs. These receptor sequences come from a man aged 45-60 years in good health and CMV-seropositive. The CDR3 runs from the conserved cysteine through the conserved F or W. Fields, in order: D gene, V gene, clone size, J gene, CDR3 DNA, CDR3 protein. The D gene is left open where the match is weak. Clone sizes are given selectively: once, few, many, or a class where the clone is expanded.

d_gene: NA; v_gene: TRBV7-8; abundance: NA; j_gene: TRBJ1-1; CDR3nt: TGTGCCAGCAGCTTAATCGAGGCGGGACGACCAGAAGCTTTCTTT; CDR3aa: CASSLIEAGRPEAFF
d_gene: NA; v_gene: TRBV19; abundance: NA; j_gene: TRBJ1-6; CDR3nt: TGTGCCAGTGGTGGGGGTCAAGGACAGTATAATTCACCCCTCCACTTT; CDR3aa: CASGGGQGQYNSPLHF
d_gene: NA; v_gene: TRBV19; abundance: NA; j_gene: TRBJ2-5; CDR3nt: TGTGCCAGCAGTAACTCCCCCCCATCAGGGAATACGAAGACCCAGTACTTC; CDR3aa: CASSNSPPSGNTKTQYF
d_gene: NA; v_gene: TRBV6-5; abundance: NA; j_gene: TRBJ2-3; CDR3nt: TGTGCCAGCAGTTTGGTGGGGGGGCGAAACACAGATACGCAGTATTTT; CDR3aa: CASSLVGGRNTDTQYF
d_gene: NA; v_gene: TRBV5-1; abundance: NA; j_gene: TRBJ2-4; CDR3nt: TGCGCCAGCAGCTTGGAAGGGGTAGAAAACATTCAGTACTTC; CDR3aa: CASSLEGVENIQYF
d_gene: NA; v_gene: TRBV7-9; abundance: NA; j_gene: TRBJ1-1; CDR3nt: TGTGCCAGCAGCGCCCAATTGCTGGGGCCTGAAGCTTTCTTT; CDR3aa: CASSAQLLGPEAFF
d_gene: NA; v_gene: TRBV5-6; abundance: NA; j_gene: TRBJ2-1; CDR3nt: TGTGCCAGCAGCTTGAAGCTCACGGGCTACAATGAGCAGTTCTTC; CDR3aa: CASSLKLTGYNEQFF
d_gene: TRBD2; v_gene: TRBV14; abundance: NA; j_gene: TRBJ2-4; CDR3nt: TGTGCCAGCAGCCCAGGGACTAGCGGGGGGACCAATCAGTACTTC; CDR3aa: CASSPGTSGGTNQYF
d_gene: NA; v_gene: TRBV4-3; abundance: few; j_gene: TRBJ1-2; CDR3nt: TGCGCCAGCAGCCAAGAACGGGTAAAACCCATGTATGGCTACACCTTC; CDR3aa: CASSQERVKPMYGYTF
d_gene: NA; v_gene: TRBV4-3; abundance: NA; j_gene: TRBJ1-3; CDR3nt: TGCGCCAGCAGCCCTCAACTCCAGGACATAAACTCTGGAAACACCATATATTTT; CDR3aa: CASSPQLQDINSGNTIYF
d_gene: NA; v_gene: TRBV28; abundance: NA; j_gene: TRBJ2-3; CDR3nt: TGTGCCAGCAGTTCTCATATTGGCACAGTGGGGGAGGGCACAGATACGCAGTATTTT; CDR3aa: CASSSHIGTVGEGTDTQYF
d_gene: NA; v_gene: TRBV5-1; abundance: NA; j_gene: TRBJ1-2; CDR3nt: TGCGCCAGCAGCTTGGGTTGGCTGCCTAACTATGGCTACACCTTC; CDR3aa: CASSLGWLPNYGYTF
d_gene: NA; v_gene: TRBV6-1; abundance: few; j_gene: TRBJ1-1; CDR3nt: TGTGCCAGCAGGGTGGATTTAGGACAGCCAGAAGCTTTCTTT; CDR3aa: CASRVDLGQPEAFF
d_gene: TRBD1; v_gene: TRBV16; abundance: NA; j_gene: TRBJ1-4; CDR3nt: TGTGCCAGCAGCTCCGACAGGGGAGATGAAAAACTGTTTTTT; CDR3aa: CASSSDRGDEKLFF
d_gene: NA; v_gene: TRBV5-6; abundance: NA; j_gene: TRBJ1-1; CDR3nt: TGTGCCAGCAGCCCTGTGGGGGGAGCCACTGAAGCTTTCTTT; CDR3aa: CASSPVGGATEAFF
d_gene: TRBD2; v_gene: TRBV7-3; abundance: once; j_gene: TRBJ2-2; CDR3nt: TGTGCCAGCAGACTAGCGACGAACACCGGGGAGCTGTTTTTT; CDR3aa: CASRLATNTGELFF
d_gene: NA; v_gene: TRBV4-3; abundance: NA; j_gene: TRBJ2-2; CDR3nt: TGCGCCAGCAGCCCAAGTTTCGGGACCGGGGAGCTGTTTTTT; CDR3aa: CASSPSFGTGELFF
d_gene: TRBD1; v_gene: TRBV2; abundance: NA; j_gene: TRBJ1-5; CDR3nt: TGTGCCAGCAGTTTGACAGGGCAGGCTCAGCCCCAGCATTTT; CDR3aa: CASSLTGQAQPQHF
d_gene: NA; v_gene: TRBV6-5; abundance: NA; j_gene: TRBJ1-1; CDR3nt: TGTGCCAGCCGCCGGGACACCGCGCCGAACACTGAAGCTTTCTTT; CDR3aa: CASRRDTAPNTEAFF
d_gene: NA; v_gene: TRBV6-6; abundance: NA; j_gene: TRBJ2-5; CDR3nt: TGTGCCAGCAGACCTTCGCCGAGGGAAGAGACCCAGTACTTC; CDR3aa: CASRPSPREETQYF
d_gene: TRBD1; v_gene: TRBV5-1; abundance: NA; j_gene: TRBJ2-6; CDR3nt: TGCGCCAGCAGCTGGGACAGGGCCTCTGGGGCCAACGTCCTGACTTTC; CDR3aa: CASSWDRASGANVLTF